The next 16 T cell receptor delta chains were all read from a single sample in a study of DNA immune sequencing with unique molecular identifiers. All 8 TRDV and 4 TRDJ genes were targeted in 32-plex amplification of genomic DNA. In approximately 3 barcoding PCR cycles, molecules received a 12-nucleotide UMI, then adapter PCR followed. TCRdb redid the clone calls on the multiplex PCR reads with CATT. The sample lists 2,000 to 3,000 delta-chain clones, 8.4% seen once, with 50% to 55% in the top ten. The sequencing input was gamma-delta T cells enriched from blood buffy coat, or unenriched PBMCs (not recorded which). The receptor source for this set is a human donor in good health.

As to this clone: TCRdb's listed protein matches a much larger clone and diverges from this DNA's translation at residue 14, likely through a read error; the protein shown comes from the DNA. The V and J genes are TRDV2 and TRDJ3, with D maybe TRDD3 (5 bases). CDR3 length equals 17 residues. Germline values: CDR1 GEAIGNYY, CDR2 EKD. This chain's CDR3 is CACDTSPPSWDTRHMFF. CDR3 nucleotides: TGTGCCTGTGACACATCGCCCCCCTCCTGGGACACCCGACACATGTTTTTC.

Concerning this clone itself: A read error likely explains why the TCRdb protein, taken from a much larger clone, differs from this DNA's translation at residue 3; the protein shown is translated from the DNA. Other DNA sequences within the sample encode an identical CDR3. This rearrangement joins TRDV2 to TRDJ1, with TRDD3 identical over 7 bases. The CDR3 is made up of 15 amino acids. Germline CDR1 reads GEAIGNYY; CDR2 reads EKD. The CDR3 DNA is TGTGCCAGTGACCTACTGGGGACAGACACCGATAAACTCATCTTT. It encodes CASDLLGTDTDKLIF.

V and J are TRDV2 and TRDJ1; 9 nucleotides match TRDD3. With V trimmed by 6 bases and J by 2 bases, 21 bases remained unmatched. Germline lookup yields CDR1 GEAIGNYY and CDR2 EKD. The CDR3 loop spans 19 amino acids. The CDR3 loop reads CACSMVLGDLRGITDKLIF. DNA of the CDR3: TGTGCCTGTTCCATGGTACTGGGGGACTTACGAGGGATTACCGATAAACTCATCTTT.

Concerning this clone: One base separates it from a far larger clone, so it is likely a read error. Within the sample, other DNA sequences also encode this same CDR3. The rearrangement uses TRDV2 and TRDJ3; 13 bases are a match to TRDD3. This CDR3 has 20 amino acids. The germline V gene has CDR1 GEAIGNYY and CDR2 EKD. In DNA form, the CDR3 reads TGCGCCTGTGACACCGTACTACTGGGGGATACGAACTGGGACACCCGACAGATGTTTTTC. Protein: CACDTVLLGDTNWDTRQMFF.

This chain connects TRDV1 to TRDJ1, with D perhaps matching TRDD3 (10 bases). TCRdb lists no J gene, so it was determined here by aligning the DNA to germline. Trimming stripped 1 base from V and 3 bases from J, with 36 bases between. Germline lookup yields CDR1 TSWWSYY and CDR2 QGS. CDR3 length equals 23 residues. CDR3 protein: CALGEPAFLRWRTWGIGADKLIF. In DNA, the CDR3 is TGTGCTCTTGGGGAACCGGCCTTCCTACGTTGGCGAACCTGGGGGATAGGGGCCGATAAACTCATCTTT.

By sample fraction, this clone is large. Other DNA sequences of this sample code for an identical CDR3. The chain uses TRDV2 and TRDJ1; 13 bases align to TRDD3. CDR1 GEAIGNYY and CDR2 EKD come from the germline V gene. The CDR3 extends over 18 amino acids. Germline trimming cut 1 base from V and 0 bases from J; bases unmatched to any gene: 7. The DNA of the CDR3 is TGTGCCTGTGACACGTTACTGGGGGATACGCGAGACACCGATAAACTCATCTTT. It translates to CACDTLLGDTRDTDKLIF.

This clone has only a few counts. The DNA of the CDR3 is TGTGCTCTTGGGGAACTGGGGGCTTCCTCCTCGTACTGGGGGATACGGAGGGTGGTTGGAAAACTCATCTTT. It codes for CALGELGASSSYWGIRRVVGKLIF. This chain uses TRDV1 with TRDJ1; 13 nucleotides agree with TRDD3. TCRdb lists no J gene, so it was determined here by aligning the DNA to germline. Germline V gene lookup returns CDR1 TSWWSYY and CDR2 QGS. V was pared by 0 bases and J by 8 bases, with 30 bases of the junction left unmatched. This CDR3 has 24 residues.

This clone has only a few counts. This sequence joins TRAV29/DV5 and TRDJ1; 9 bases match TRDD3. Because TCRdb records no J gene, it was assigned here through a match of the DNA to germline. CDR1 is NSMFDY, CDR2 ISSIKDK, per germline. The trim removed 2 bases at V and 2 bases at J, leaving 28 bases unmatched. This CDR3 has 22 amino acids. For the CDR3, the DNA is TGTGCAGCAAGTCCTACTCCCGGGTTGGTGGGGGATAGTAGAGGTGGGACCGATAAACTCATCTTT. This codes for CAASPTPGLVGDSRGGTDKLIF.

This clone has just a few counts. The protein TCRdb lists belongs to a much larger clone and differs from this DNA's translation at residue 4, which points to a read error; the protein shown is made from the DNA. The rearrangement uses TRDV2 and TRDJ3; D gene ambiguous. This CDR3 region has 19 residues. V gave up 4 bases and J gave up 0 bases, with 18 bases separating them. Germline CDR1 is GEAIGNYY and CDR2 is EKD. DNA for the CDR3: TGTGCCTGTGAACAAATCAAGGAGGAGCCCTCCTGGGACACCCGACAGATGTTTTTC. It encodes CACEQIKEEPSWDTRQMFF.

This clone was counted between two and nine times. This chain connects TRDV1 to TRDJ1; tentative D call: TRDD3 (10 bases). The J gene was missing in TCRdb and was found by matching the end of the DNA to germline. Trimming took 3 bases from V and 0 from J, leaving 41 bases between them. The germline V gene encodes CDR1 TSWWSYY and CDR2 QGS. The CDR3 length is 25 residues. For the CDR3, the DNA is TGTGCTCTTGGGGAGCGCCTTCCTACGACCCCGTACTGGGGGATGGGGGGGAGGTACACCGATAAACTCATCTTT. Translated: CALGERLPTTPYWGMGGRYTDKLIF.

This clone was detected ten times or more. CDR3 protein: CAAAQNPYRGYGETDKLIF. The CDR3 nucleotides are TGTGCAGCAGCGCAGAACCCCTACCGGGGATACGGGGAGACCGATAAACTCATCTTT. The rearrangement uses TRAV29/DV5 and TRDJ1; TRDD3 matches at 9 bases. The J gene is not listed in TCRdb, so it was assigned here from a DNA match to germline. The germline V gene encodes CDR1 NSMFDY and CDR2 ISSIKDK. The CDR3 is made up of 19 amino acids. V lost 4 bases, J lost 2 bases, and 21 bases stayed unmatched.

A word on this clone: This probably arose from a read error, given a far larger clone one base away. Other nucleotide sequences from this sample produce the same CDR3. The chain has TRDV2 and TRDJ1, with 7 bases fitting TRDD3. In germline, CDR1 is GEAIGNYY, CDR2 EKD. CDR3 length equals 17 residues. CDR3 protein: CACDTLVLGENTDKLIF. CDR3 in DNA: TGTGCCTGTGACACCCTCGTGTTGGGGGAGAACACCGATAAACTCATCTTC.

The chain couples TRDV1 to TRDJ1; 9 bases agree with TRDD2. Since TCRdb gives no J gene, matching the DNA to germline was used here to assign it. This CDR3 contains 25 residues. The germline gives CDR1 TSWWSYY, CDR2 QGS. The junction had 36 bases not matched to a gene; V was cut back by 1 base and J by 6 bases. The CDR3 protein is CALGEPRPSYVYDTLILNKENKLIF. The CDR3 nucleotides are TGTGCTCTTGGGGAACCACGGCCTTCCTACGTTTATGATACTCTTATATTGAATAAGGAGAATAAACTCATCTTT.

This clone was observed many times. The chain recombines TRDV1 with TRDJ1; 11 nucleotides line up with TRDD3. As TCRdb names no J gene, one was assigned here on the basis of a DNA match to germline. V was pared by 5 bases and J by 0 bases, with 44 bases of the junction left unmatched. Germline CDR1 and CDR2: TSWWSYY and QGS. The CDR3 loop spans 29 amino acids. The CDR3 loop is CALGKIGNSLNWGIGGGYRRRGNTDKLIF. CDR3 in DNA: TGTGCTCTTGGGAAAATAGGCAATAGCTTGAACTGGGGGATAGGAGGAGGATACCGTCGACGGGGGAACACCGATAAACTCATCTTT.

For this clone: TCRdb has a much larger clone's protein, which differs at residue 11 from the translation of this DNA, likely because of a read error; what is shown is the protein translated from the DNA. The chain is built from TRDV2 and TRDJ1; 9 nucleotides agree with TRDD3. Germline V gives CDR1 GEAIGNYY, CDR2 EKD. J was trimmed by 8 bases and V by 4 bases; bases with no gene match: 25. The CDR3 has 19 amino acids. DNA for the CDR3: TGTGCCTGTGAAATAGGCCTAAACTGGGGGAAACGGGCCGGGTGGAAACTCATCTTT. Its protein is CACEIGLNWGKRAGWKLIF.

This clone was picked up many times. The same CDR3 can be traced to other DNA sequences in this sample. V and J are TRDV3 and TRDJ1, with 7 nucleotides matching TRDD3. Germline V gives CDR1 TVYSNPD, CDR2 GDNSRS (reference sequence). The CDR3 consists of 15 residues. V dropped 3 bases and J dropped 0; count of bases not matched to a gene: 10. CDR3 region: CAFPLGVLHTDKLIF. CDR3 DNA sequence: TGTGCCTTCCCTCTGGGGGTTCTCCACACCGATAAACTCATCTTT.